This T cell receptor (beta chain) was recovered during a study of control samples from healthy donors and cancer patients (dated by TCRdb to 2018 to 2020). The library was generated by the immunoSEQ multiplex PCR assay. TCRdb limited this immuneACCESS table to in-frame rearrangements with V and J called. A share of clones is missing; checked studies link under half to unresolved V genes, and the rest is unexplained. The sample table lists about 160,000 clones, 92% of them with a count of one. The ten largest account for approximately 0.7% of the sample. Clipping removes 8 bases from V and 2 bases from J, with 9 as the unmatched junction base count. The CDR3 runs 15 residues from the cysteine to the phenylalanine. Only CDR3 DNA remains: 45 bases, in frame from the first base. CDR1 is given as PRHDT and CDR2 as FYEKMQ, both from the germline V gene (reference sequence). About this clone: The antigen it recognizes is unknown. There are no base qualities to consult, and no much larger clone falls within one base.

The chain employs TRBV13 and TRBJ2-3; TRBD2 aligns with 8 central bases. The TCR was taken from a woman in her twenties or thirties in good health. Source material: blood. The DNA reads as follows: TGTGCCAGCGCTTCAGAGCGGGGGATCACAGATACGCAGTATTTT. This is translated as CASASERGITDTQYF.